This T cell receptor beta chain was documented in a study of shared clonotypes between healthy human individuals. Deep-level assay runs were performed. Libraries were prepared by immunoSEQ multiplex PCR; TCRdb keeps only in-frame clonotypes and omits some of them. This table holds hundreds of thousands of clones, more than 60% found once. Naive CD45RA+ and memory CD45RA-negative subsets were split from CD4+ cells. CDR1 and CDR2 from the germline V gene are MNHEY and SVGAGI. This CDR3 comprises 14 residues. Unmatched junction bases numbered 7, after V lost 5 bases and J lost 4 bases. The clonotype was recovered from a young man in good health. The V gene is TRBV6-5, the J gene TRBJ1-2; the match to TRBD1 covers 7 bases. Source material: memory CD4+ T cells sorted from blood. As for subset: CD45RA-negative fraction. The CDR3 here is CASSVTGDGYGYTF. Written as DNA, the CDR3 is TGTGCCAGCAGTGTCACAGGGGATGGCTATGGCTACACCTTC.